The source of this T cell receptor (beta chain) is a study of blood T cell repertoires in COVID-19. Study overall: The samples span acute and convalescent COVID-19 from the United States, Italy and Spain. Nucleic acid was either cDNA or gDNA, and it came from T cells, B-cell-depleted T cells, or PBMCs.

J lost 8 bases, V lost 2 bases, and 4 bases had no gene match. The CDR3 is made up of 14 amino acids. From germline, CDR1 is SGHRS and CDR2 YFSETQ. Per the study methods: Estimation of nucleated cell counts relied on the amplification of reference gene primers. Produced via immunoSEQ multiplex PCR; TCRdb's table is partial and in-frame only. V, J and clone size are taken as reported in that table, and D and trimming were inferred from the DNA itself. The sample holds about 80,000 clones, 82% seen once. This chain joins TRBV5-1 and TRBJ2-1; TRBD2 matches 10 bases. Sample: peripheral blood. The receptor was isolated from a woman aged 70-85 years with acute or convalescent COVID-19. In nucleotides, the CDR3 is TGCGCCAGCAGCTTAGCGGGAGGGTTATATGAGCAGTTCTTC. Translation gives CASSLAGGLYEQFF.